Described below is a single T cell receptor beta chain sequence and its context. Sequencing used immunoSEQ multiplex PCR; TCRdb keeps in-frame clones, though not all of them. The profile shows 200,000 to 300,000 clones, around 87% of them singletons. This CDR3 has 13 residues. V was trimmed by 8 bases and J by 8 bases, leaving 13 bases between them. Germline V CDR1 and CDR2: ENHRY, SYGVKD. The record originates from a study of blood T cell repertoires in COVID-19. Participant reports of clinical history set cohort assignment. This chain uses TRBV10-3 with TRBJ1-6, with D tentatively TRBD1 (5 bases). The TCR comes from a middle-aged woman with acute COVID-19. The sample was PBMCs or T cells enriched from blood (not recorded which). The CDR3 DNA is TGTGCCATCCAGGCAGGGCAGGATTCACCCCTCCACTTT. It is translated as CAIQAGQDSPLHF.